Shown below are 24 T cell receptor beta chains from a single sample sequenced in a study of beta chain features in type 1 diabetes (dated by TCRdb to 2016 to 2019). Library generation was performed with the immunoSEQ multiplex PCR assay. All of the isolated RNA was reverse transcribed with the High Capacity cDNA Reverse Transcription Kit, so expressed TCRB transcripts were sequenced. TCRdb re-hosts the immuneACCESS table, in-frame sequences only. Its copies lack some clones; in the studies checked, an unresolved V gene accounts for under half of them, and the cause for the rest is not known. The sample table lists hundreds of thousands of clones, about a sixth of them with a count of one. Clones ranked in the top ten supply about 0.02% of the sample. Specimen: naive CD4+ T cells from blood. The cell subset or site label, read with the paper, signifies: true naive CD4+ T cells. The receptors were sampled from a young woman in good health.

The gene calls are TRBV18 and TRBJ2-5, with D perhaps TRBD1 (6 bases). V lost 2 bases, J lost 2 bases, and 15 bases lay in between. The CDR3 extends over 16 amino acids. Per the germline V gene, CDR1 is KGHSH and CDR2 is LQKENI. The CDR3 protein is CASSPSRGGKQETQYF. CDR3 nucleotide sequence: TGTGCCAGCTCACCATCCAGGGGCGGTAAACAAGAGACCCAGTACTTC. The complete variable domain, with remaining parts taken from reference TRBV18 and TRBJ2-5, reads NAGVMQNPRHLVRRRGQEARLRCSPMKGHSHVYWYRQLPEEGLKFMVYLQKENIIDESGMPKERFSAEFPKEGPSILRIQQVVRGDSAAYFCASSPSRGGKQETQYFGPGTRLLVL.

The chain is built from TRBV7-6 and TRBJ2-5, with TRBD1 identical over 9 bases. CDR1 is SGHVS and CDR2 is FNYEAQ in the germline V gene. V was pared by 5 bases and J by 3 bases, with 4 bases of the junction left unmatched. The CDR3 sequence is 14 residues long. This CDR3 reads CASSRDRVEETQYF. CDR3 coding DNA: TGTGCCAGCAGCCGGGACAGGGTGGAAGAGACCCAGTACTTC.

The genes are TRBV19 and TRBJ1-5, with D possibly being TRBD1 (5 bases). Germline V gives CDR1 LNHDA, CDR2 SQIVND (reference sequence). The CDR3 sequence is 15 residues long. With 6 bases removed from V and 4 bases from J, the gap between germline ends came to 16 bases. The CDR3 DNA reads TGTGCCAGTAGCCAAAATCCAGGGTATAATCAGCCCCAGCATTTT. Its translation is CASSQNPGYNQPQHF.

This clone occurred a few times. CDR3 loop: CASSFAGRYGYTF. DNA of the CDR3: TGTGCCAGCAGTTTTGCAGGGCGGTATGGCTACACCTTC. The J gene is TRBJ1-2, the V gene TRBV28; a weak D match, TRBD1 (5 bases). The CDR3 is 13 amino acids. Trimming removed 3 bases from V and 5 bases from J, with 10 bases in between. CDR1 is MDHEN and CDR2 is SYDVKM in the germline V gene.

Comments on this clone: In the same sample, other DNA sequences code for this CDR3. The rearrangement uses TRBV5-4 and TRBJ2-7; 14 bases are a match to TRBD2. From germline, CDR1 is SGHNT and CDR2 YYREEE (reference sequence). This CDR3 comprises 14 residues. V dropped 3 bases and J dropped 7; count of bases not matched to a gene: 3. This chain's CDR3 is CASSSGLAGGEQYF. In DNA form, the CDR3 reads TGTGCCAGCAGCTCCGGACTAGCGGGAGGTGAGCAGTACTTC.

This clone was seen a few times. V and J are TRBV20-1 and TRBJ2-3; the D is unclear. Deletions cut 6 bases from V and 5 bases from J, with 0 bases between. Germline CDR1 reads DFQATT; CDR2 reads SNEGSKA (reference sequence). The length of the CDR3 is 8 residues. This CDR3 is CSADTQYF. The DNA for the CDR3 is TGCAGTGCAGATACGCAGTATTTT.

The chain combines TRBV11-2 with TRBJ2-3; D unclear. V was clipped by 1 base and J by 5 bases, with 10 bases between them. The CDR3 loop spans 14 amino acids. Germline V gene sequence: CDR1 SGHAT, CDR2 FQNNGV. The CDR3 protein is CASSLGVSRDTQYF. CDR3 sequence (DNA): TGTGCCAGCAGCTTAGGTGTGAGTCGAGATACGCAGTATTTT.

Of note for this clone: At the DNA level, this CDR3 is encoded by other sequences in the same sample as well. The chain combines TRBV6-5 with TRBJ2-7; 8 bases fit TRBD2. Germline loops: CDR1 MNHEY, CDR2 SVGAGI. The V segment lost 0 bases and the J segment 4 bases; nucleotides outside the gene matches: 5. This CDR3 is built from 15 residues. CDR3 residues: CASSYSSSGSYEQYF. In DNA, the CDR3 is TGTGCCAGCAGTTACTCGTCCAGCGGGAGTTACGAGCAGTACTTC.

V and J are TRBV10-3 and TRBJ2-1; the D gene could be TRBD1 or TRBD2 (5 bases each). The V end was cut by 10 bases, the J end by 7 bases, with 17 bases between. The germline V gene has CDR1 ENHRY and CDR2 SYGVKD. The CDR3 runs 13 residues. This chain's CDR3 is CATAVGESNEQFF. CDR3 DNA: TGTGCCACCGCTGTGGGGGAGTCTAATGAGCAGTTCTTC.

This clone has just a few counts. The chain employs TRBV5-5 and TRBJ2-1, with D possibly matching TRBD2 (5 bases). The ends were cut back, 2 bases at V and 7 bases at J, with 13 bases in the middle. Germline values: CDR1 SGHKS, CDR2 YYEKEE (reference sequence). There are 14 residues in the CDR3. The CDR3 nucleotides read TGTGCCAGCAGCTTTTCCGGGATCTGGAATGAGCAGTTCTTC. Protein: CASSFSGIWNEQFF. The variable domain in full, completed from reference TRBV5-5 and TRBJ2-1, reads DAGVTQSPTHLIKTRGQQVTLRCSPISGHKSVSWYQQVLGQGPQFIFQYYEKEERGRGNFPDRFSARQFPNYSSELNVNALLLGDSALYLCASSFSGIWNEQFFGPGTRLTVL.

This clone was detected a few times. The chain recombines TRBV27 with TRBJ2-7, with TRBD2 as a possible D gene (5 bases). The CDR3 has 17 amino acids. Germline V gene lookup returns CDR1 MNHEY and CDR2 SMNVEV (reference sequence). The V and J ends lost 2 bases and 0 bases respectively, with 17 bases between them. CDR3 in amino acids: CASSLPPWRAHSYEQYF. CDR3 DNA: TGTGCCAGCAGTTTACCCCCCTGGCGGGCCCACTCCTACGAGCAGTACTTC.

The chain employs TRBV9 and TRBJ2-5, with a weak D call TRBD1 (5 bases). The germline gives CDR1 SGDLS, CDR2 YYNGEE. With 1 base removed from V and 2 bases from J, the gap between germline ends came to 9 bases. This CDR3 comprises 14 residues. DNA for the CDR3: TGTGCCAGCAGCGTACGTGGACAACAAGAGACCCAGTACTTC. Its translation: CASSVRGQQETQYF.

This clone came up a few times. The same CDR3 can be traced to other DNA sequences in this sample. The gene calls are TRBV28 and TRBJ2-3; no clear D gene. Trimming left V 4 bases short and J 5 bases short, with 4 bases between. Germline CDR1 is MDHEN and CDR2 is SYDVKM. This CDR3 contains 11 residues. This CDR3 reads CASSSRDTQYF. In DNA, the CDR3 is TGTGCCAGCAGTTCCAGAGATACGCAGTATTTT.

This clone was counted a few times. The chain combines TRBV28 with TRBJ2-1, with 7 bases fitting TRBD2. The germline V gene encodes CDR1 MDHEN and CDR2 SYDVKM. Losses at the gene ends were 7 bases for V and 4 bases for J; bases not matched to a gene: 1. The CDR3 is 12 amino acids. The DNA for the CDR3 is TGTGCCAGCACTAGCGGATACAATGAGCAGTTCTTC. This gives the protein CASTSGYNEQFF.

The chain uses TRBV5-1 and TRBJ2-1, with TRBD1 as a possible D gene (6 bases). This CDR3 has 14 residues. CDR1 SGHRS and CDR2 YFSETQ come from the germline V gene. V lost 0 bases and J 8 bases, leaving 12 bases between the germline ends. This chain's CDR3 is CASSLGTTGYEQFF. In DNA, the CDR3 is TGCGCCAGCAGCTTGGGTACAACAGGGTATGAGCAGTTCTTC.

This clone was seen only a few times. V gene TRBV7-8 combines with J gene TRBJ1-5; 8 positions match TRBD1. CDR1 SGHVS and CDR2 FQNEAQ come from the germline V gene. The CDR3 runs to 13 residues. Losses at the gene ends were 5 bases for V and 6 bases for J; bases not matched to a gene: 3. The CDR3 DNA reads as TGTGCCAGCAGCGACAGGGGCAGTCAGCCCCAGCATTTT. This encodes CASSDRGSQPQHF.

This chain's CDR3 is CASIPPGLGETQYF. The CDR3 DNA follows: TGTGCCAGCATTCCTCCCGGGTTGGGAGAGACCCAGTACTTC. The chain carries TRBV6-5 and TRBJ2-5; D is uncertain. The V and J ends lost 7 bases and 4 bases respectively, with 16 bases between them. Germline CDR1 is MNHEY and CDR2 is SVGAGI. This CDR3 spans 14 amino acids.

The chain has TRBV2 and TRBJ2-3; 12 bases line up with TRBD2. Germline V gene data show CDR1 as SNHLY and CDR2 as FYNNEI. This CDR3 contains 18 residues. V was clipped by 4 bases and J by 0 bases; unmatched bases: 8. CDR3 sequence reads: CASSVRLAGVGSTDTQYF. In DNA form, the CDR3 reads TGTGCCAGCAGTGTGCGACTAGCGGGAGTAGGCAGCACAGATACGCAGTATTTT.

The table lists this clone with a few counts. The V call is TRBV7-9, the J call TRBJ2-5, with a weak D call TRBD1 (6 bases). V dropped 5 bases and J dropped 4 bases, with 23 bases sitting between them. This CDR3 has 17 amino acids. Germline V CDR1 and CDR2: SEHNR, FQNEAQ (reference sequence). CDR3 in amino acids: CASSQMYRGHSGETQYF. The CDR3 bases are TGTGCCAGCAGCCAAATGTATAGGGGACACAGTGGAGAGACCCAGTACTTC.

A few counts support this clone. V gene TRBV4-3 combines with J gene TRBJ2-2, with TRBD1 matching over 7 bases. The trim removed 1 base at V and 6 bases at J, leaving 14 bases unmatched. The CDR3 is 18 amino acids. Per the germline V gene, CDR1 is LGHNA and CDR2 is YSLEER. CDR3 residues: CASSQGTGHLAGSGELFF. CDR3 DNA: TGCGCCAGCAGCCAAGGGACAGGCCATCTAGCAGGATCCGGGGAGCTGTTTTTT.

The V gene is TRBV5-1, the J gene TRBJ2-3; D is unresolved. The germline V and J ends were trimmed by 3 bases and 6 bases, with 14 bases remaining between them. The CDR3 totals 14 residues. The germline gives CDR1 SGHRS, CDR2 YFSETQ. This CDR3 reads CASSSSPSGDTQYF. The CDR3 nucleotides read TGCGCCAGCAGCTCATCCCCGTCCGGCGATACGCAGTATTTT.

V gene TRBV29-1 combines with J gene TRBJ1-1; 11 bases align to TRBD1. CDR1 and CDR2 (germline): SQVTM, ANQGSEA. The V segment lost 0 bases and the J segment 3 bases; nucleotides outside the gene matches: 6. The CDR3 runs 16 residues. The CDR3 loop is CSVEDRTGGAYTEAFF. DNA for the CDR3: TGCAGCGTTGAAGATAGGACAGGGGGCGCTTACACTGAAGCTTTCTTT.

The sample holds a few counts of this clone. The genes are TRBV28 and TRBJ1-5; TRBD1 aligns across 7 bases. In germline, CDR1 is MDHEN, CDR2 SYDVKM. V dropped 4 bases and J dropped 5; count of bases not matched to a gene: 11. CDR3 size: 16 residues. In DNA, the CDR3 is TGTGCCAGCAGTTCCCTAGCGGACAGGTTCTATCAGCCCCAGCATTTT. It translates to CASSSLADRFYQPQHF.

V gene TRBV9 combines with J gene TRBJ2-1; 12 positions agree with TRBD2. The J segment lost 4 bases and the V segment lost 4 bases, leaving 9 bases of the junction unmatched. Germline loops: CDR1 SGDLS, CDR2 YYNGEE. The length of the CDR3 is 17 residues. The CDR3 region is CASSKGLAGKPYNEQFF. CDR3 DNA sequence: TGTGCCAGCAGCAAAGGACTAGCGGGAAAACCGTACAATGAGCAGTTCTTC.